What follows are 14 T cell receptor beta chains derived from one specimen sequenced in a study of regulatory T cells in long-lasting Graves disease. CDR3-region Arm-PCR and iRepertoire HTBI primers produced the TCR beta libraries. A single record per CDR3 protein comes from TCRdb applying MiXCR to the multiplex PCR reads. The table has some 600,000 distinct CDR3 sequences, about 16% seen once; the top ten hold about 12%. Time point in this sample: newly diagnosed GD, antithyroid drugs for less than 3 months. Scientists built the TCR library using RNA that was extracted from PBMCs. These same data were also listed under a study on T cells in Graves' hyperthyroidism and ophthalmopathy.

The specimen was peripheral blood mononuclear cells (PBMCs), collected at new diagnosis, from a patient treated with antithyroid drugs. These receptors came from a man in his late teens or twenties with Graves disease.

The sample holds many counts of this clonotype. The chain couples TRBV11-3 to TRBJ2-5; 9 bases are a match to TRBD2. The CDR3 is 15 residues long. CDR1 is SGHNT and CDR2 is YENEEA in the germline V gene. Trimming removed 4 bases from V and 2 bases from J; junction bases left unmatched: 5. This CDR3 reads CASSSRTSVQETQYF. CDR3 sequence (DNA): TGTGCCAGCAGCTCCCGGACTAGCGTACAAGAGACCCAGTACTTC.

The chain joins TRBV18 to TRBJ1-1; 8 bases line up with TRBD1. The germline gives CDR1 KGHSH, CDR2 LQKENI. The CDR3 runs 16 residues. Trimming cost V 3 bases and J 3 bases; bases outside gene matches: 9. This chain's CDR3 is CASSPLQGAADTEAFF. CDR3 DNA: TGTGCCAGCTCACCGCTTCAGGGGGCAGCGGACACTGAAGCTTTCTTT.

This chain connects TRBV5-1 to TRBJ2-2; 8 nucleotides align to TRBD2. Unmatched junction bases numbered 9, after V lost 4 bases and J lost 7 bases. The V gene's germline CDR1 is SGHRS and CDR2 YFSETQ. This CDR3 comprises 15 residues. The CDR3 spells CASSRQRELVGELFF. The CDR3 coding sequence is TGCGCCAGCAGCCGTCAGCGGGAGTTGGTCGGGGAGCTGTTTTTT.

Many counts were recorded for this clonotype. CDR3 region: CASNPSGFTGELFF. In DNA, the CDR3 is TGTGCCAGCAACCCTAGCGGCTTCACCGGGGAGCTGTTTTTT. The chain carries TRBV3-1 and TRBJ2-2, with 7 bases identical to TRBD2. This CDR3 region has 14 residues. The V gene's germline CDR1 is LGHDT and CDR2 YNNKEL (reference sequence). J gave up 4 bases and V 7 bases, and 6 bases lay outside the gene matches.

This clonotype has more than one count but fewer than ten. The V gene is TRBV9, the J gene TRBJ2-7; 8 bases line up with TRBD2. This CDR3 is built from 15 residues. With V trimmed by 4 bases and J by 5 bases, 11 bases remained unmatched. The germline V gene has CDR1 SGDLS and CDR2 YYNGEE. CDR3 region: CASSPGRGLEHEQYF. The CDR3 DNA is TGTGCCAGCAGCCCCGGGAGGGGACTAGAACACGAGCAGTACTTC.

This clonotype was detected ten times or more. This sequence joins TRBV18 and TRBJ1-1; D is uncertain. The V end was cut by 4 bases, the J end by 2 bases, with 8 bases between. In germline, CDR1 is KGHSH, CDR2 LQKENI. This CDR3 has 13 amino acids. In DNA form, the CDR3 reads TGTGCCAGCTCACTCATAGTTAACACTGAAGCTTTCTTT. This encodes CASSLIVNTEAFF.

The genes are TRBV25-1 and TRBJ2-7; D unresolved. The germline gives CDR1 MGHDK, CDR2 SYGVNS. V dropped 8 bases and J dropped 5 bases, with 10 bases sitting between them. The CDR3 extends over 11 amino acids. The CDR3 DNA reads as TGTGCCAGCGGGCAAGGGAACGAGCAGTACTTC. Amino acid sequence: CASGQGNEQYF.

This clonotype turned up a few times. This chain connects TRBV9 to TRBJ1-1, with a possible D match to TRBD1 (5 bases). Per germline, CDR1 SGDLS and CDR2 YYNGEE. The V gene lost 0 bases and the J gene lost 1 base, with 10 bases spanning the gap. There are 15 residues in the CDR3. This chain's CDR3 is CASSVAFGGNTEAFF. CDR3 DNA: TGTGCCAGCAGCGTAGCTTTTGGGGGGAACACTGAAGCTTTCTTT.

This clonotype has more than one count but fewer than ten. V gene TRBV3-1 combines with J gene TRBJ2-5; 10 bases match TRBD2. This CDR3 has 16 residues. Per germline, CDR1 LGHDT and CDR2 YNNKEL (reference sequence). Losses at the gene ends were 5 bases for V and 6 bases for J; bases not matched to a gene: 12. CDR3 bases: TGTGCCAGCAGCTCACCCGGAGCGGGGGGGCGACAGACCCAGTACTTC. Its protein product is CASSSPGAGGRQTQYF.

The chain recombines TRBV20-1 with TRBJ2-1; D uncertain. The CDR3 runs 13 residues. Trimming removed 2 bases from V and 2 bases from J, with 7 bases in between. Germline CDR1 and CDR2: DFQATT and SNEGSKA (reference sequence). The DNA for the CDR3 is TGCAGTGCTAGAATGGATACCTACAATGAGCAGTTCTTC. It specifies CSARMDTYNEQFF.

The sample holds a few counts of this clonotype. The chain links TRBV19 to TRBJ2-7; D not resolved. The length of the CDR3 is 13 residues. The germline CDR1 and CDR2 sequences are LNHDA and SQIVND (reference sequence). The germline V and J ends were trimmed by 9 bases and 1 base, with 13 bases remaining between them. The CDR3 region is CARDTFSSYEQYF. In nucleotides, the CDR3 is TGTGCCAGAGATACATTTTCGTCCTACGAGCAGTACTTC.

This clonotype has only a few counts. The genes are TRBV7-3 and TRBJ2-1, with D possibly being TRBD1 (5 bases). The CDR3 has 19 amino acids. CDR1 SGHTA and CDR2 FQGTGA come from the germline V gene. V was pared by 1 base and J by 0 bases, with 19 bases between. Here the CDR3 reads CASSLMAPGAPSSYNEQFF. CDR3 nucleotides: TGTGCCAGCAGCTTAATGGCCCCTGGGGCGCCGAGCTCCTACAATGAGCAGTTCTTC.

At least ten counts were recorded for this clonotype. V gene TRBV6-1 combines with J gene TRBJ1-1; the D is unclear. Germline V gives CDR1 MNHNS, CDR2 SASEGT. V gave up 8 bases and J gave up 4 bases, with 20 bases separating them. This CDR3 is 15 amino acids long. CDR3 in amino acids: CASLRWARLGTEAFF. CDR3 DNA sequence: TGTGCCAGCCTGAGGTGGGCCCGACTGGGCACTGAAGCTTTCTTT.

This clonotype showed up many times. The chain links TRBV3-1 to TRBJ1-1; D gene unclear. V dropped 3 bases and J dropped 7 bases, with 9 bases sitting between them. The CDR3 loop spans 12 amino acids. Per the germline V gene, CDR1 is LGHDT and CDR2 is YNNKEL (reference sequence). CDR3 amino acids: CASSQTNREAFF. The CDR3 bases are TGTGCCAGCAGCCAGACGAACCGTGAAGCTTTCTTT.